One sample yielded the 23 T cell receptor beta chains listed below, sequenced in a study of cytomegalovirus exposure and HLA in healthy donors. The data were produced by immunoSEQ multiplex PCR, yet TCRdb's version contains in-frame clones alone and is incomplete. Of over 250,000 clones listed, around 86% are singletons. The specimen sequenced was PBMCs. The source of these receptors is a woman aged 18-29 years in good health and CMV-seronegative.

This clone was seen a handful of times. The V and J genes are TRBV4-3 and TRBJ1-4; 9 nucleotides agree with TRBD1. The CDR3 contains 15 residues. Germline V gene data show CDR1 as LGHNA and CDR2 as YSLEER. V gave up 0 bases and J gave up 8 bases; unmatched junction bases: 4. CDR3 in amino acids: CASSQEWDRDEKLFF. The CDR3 DNA sequence: TGCGCCAGCAGCCAAGAATGGGACAGGGACGAAAAACTGTTTTTT.

The chain has TRBV6-1 and TRBJ1-4, with D hard to call. The germline V gene encodes CDR1 MNHNS and CDR2 SASEGT. The ends were cut back, 5 bases at V and 8 bases at J, with 15 bases in the middle. The CDR3 runs to 14 residues. Here the CDR3 reads CASSLHSREEKLFF. The CDR3 DNA follows: TGTGCCAGCAGTTTACACTCCCGGGAAGAAAAACTGTTTTTT.

This clone was recorded once. The chain recombines TRBV29-1 with TRBJ2-3, with 9 bases matching TRBD2. Germline loops: CDR1 SQVTM, CDR2 ANQGSEA. Unmatched junction bases numbered 17, after V lost 7 bases and J lost 0 bases. This CDR3 region has 18 residues. The chain's CDR3 is CSAKRVAGESVSTDTQYF. CDR3 sequence (DNA): TGCAGCGCCAAAAGGGTAGCGGGGGAGTCAGTTAGCACAGATACGCAGTATTTT.

The chain recombines TRBV5-6 with TRBJ1-5; D may be TRBD1 (6 bases). The CDR3 spans 17 residues. The germline V gene encodes CDR1 SGHDT and CDR2 YYEEEE. V shed 0 bases and J shed 0 bases, with 13 bases lying between them. The chain's CDR3 is CASSLETGKDSNQPQHF. The DNA for the CDR3 is TGTGCCAGCAGCTTGGAGACAGGTAAAGATAGCAATCAGCCCCAGCATTTT.

In DNA, the CDR3 is TGCGCCAGCAGCCAAGGAGCCGCTAGCGGGGGCACAGATACGCAGTATTTT. As protein: CASSQGAASGGTDTQYF. The chain recombines TRBV4-3 with TRBJ2-3; 9 bases match TRBD2. Unmatched junction bases numbered 6, after V lost 1 base and J lost 1 base. Germline values: CDR1 LGHNA, CDR2 YSLEER. The CDR3 extends over 17 amino acids.

V is TRBV5-6 and J is TRBJ2-7, with D maybe TRBD1 (6 bases). The CDR3 runs to 14 residues. Trimming cost V 4 bases and J 7 bases, with 18 bases left between them. Germline lookup yields CDR1 SGHDT and CDR2 YYEEEE. The CDR3 DNA sequence: TGTGCCAGCAGCAAGCTTGGGGGCCCGGGGGAGCAGTACTTC. Encoded protein: CASSKLGGPGEQYF.

The chain recombines TRBV10-3 with TRBJ2-6; weak D call: TRBD1 (5 bases). The CDR3 is 15 residues long. Trimming took off 6 bases at V and 1 base at J, with 10 bases between the two ends. Germline V CDR1 and CDR2: ENHRY, SYGVKD. The DNA of the CDR3 is TGTGCCATCAGCCAAGCAGGGTCTGGGGCCAACGTCCTGACTTTC. Translated: CAISQAGSGANVLTF.

The V gene is TRBV6-5, the J gene TRBJ2-7, with a possible D match to TRBD1 (5 bases). The CDR3 runs 14 residues. Germline values: CDR1 MNHEY, CDR2 SVGAGI. V was shortened by 4 bases and J by 3 bases, with 13 bases between the two germline ends. This chain's CDR3 is CASSLGKGLYEQYF. The DNA of the CDR3 is TGTGCCAGCAGTTTGGGGAAGGGGCTCTACGAGCAGTACTTC.

The genes are TRBV5-4 and TRBJ1-6; D possibly corresponds to TRBD1 (5 bases). CDR1 and CDR2 from the germline V gene are SGHNT and YYREEE (reference sequence). Trimming stripped 4 bases from V and 1 base from J, with 12 bases between. CDR3 length: 16 amino acids. The CDR3 DNA reads as TGTGCCAGCAGCGCCGGGGAGGGGTCCTATAATTCACCCCTCCACTTT. Its protein is CASSAGEGSYNSPLHF.

This clone turned up a few times. V and J are TRBV2 and TRBJ2-1; 10 positions match TRBD2. The germline V gene has CDR1 SNHLY and CDR2 FYNNEI. The CDR3 loop spans 14 amino acids. V trimming: 6 bases; J trimming: 3 bases; junction bases outside the gene matches: 2. DNA for the CDR3: TGTGCCAGCAGAGGACTAGCGGTCTACAATGAGCAGTTCTTC. It yields the protein CASRGLAVYNEQFF.

For the CDR3, the DNA is TGTGCCAGTAGTATGGACTTACATGAGACTGAAGCTTTCTTT. Amino acid sequence: CASSMDLHETEAFF. V is TRBV19 and J is TRBJ1-1; D is unresolved. The CDR3 sequence is 14 residues long. CDR1 is LNHDA, CDR2 SQIVND, per germline (reference sequence). Trimming pared 3 bases from V and 5 bases from J, leaving 13 bases between.

The chain combines TRBV19 with TRBJ2-7; 9 bases align to TRBD1. Germline CDR1 is LNHDA and CDR2 is SQIVND (reference sequence). This CDR3 has 15 amino acids. Germline trimming cut 3 bases from V and 5 bases from J; bases unmatched to any gene: 8. For the CDR3, the DNA is TGTGCCAGTAGTATTGGTAACAGGGGGCTCAACGAGCAGTACTTC. Translation: CASSIGNRGLNEQYF.

V and J are TRBV28 and TRBJ1-6, with D perhaps matching TRBD1 (5 bases). V was shortened by 5 bases and J by 9 bases, with 17 bases between the two germline ends. Per germline, CDR1 MDHEN and CDR2 SYDVKM. The CDR3 length is 15 residues. CDR3 in DNA: TGTGCCAGCAGTCCCCCTGACAGAGTCCTTTCACCCCTCCACTTT. Amino acids: CASSPPDRVLSPLHF.

The rearrangement joins TRBV6-5 to TRBJ2-2; D gene unclear. V lost 4 bases and J 0 bases, leaving 9 bases between the germline ends. This CDR3 contains 15 residues. CDR1 is MNHEY, CDR2 SVGAGI, per germline. CDR3 loop: CASSLSPSNTGELFF. The CDR3, as DNA: TGTGCCAGCAGTTTATCCCCCTCGAACACCGGGGAGCTGTTTTTT.

The table lists this clone with a count of one. The chain carries TRBV25-1 and TRBJ2-7, with D possibly TRBD1 on 5 matching bases. Trimming cost V 3 bases and J 3 bases, with 9 bases left between them. The CDR3 runs 13 residues. Germline CDR1 reads MGHDK; CDR2 reads SYGVNS. The CDR3 nucleotides read TGTGCCAGCAGTGACCTCGACAGCTACGAGCAGTACTTC. Protein sequence: CASSDLDSYEQYF.

This CDR3 is CATPGGNYGYTF. CDR3 sequence (DNA): TGTGCCACCCCAGGGGGCAACTATGGCTACACCTTC. The rearrangement links TRBV7-9 to TRBJ1-2; 8 bases match TRBD1. The CDR3 is 12 amino acids. Germline CDR1 reads SEHNR; CDR2 reads FQNEAQ (reference sequence). Germline trimming cut 10 bases from V and 2 bases from J; bases unmatched to any gene: 3.

In this sample, this clone turned up once. This chain connects TRBV28 to TRBJ2-7, with TRBD2 matching 9 bases. V dropped 6 bases and J dropped 2; count of bases not matched to a gene: 5. From germline, CDR1 is MDHEN and CDR2 SYDVKM. CDR3 length: 14 amino acids. The CDR3 spells CASRVAGVPYEQYF. In DNA form, the CDR3 reads TGTGCCAGCAGGGTAGCGGGAGTCCCCTACGAGCAGTACTTC.

This clone was picked up one time. The chain has TRBV6-5 and TRBJ2-7, with 10 nucleotides matching TRBD2. Germline CDR1 is MNHEY and CDR2 is SVGAGI. Trimming took 1 base from V and 2 from J; bases not matched to a gene: 5. This CDR3 contains 16 residues. CDR3: CASSYLLAGSTYEQYF. The CDR3 DNA sequence: TGTGCCAGCAGTTACTTACTAGCGGGGTCAACCTACGAGCAGTACTTC.

The V call is TRBV10-1, the J call TRBJ2-7; D not certain. CDR3 length: 13 residues. The germline V gene has CDR1 WNHNN and CDR2 SYGVQD (reference sequence). The V end was cut by 3 bases, the J end by 5 bases, with 11 bases between. CDR3 loop: CASSDPLVNEQYF. The DNA for the CDR3 is TGCGCCAGCAGTGACCCCCTAGTGAACGAGCAGTACTTC.

V is TRBV18 and J is TRBJ1-2, with D possibly matching TRBD1 (5 bases). CDR1 is KGHSH and CDR2 is LQKENI in the germline V gene. The germline V and J ends were trimmed by 2 bases and 8 bases, with 21 bases remaining between them. CDR3 length: 16 amino acids. DNA for the CDR3: TGTGCCAGCTCACCAGAGGGGACTTCGCCATTTGGGGGCTACACCTTC. This translates into CASSPEGTSPFGGYTF.

V usage is TRBV12-5 and J usage is TRBJ2-2, with 7 bases lining up with TRBD2. Germline V gene sequence: CDR1 LGHNT, CDR2 FRNRAP. V gave up 1 base and J gave up 6 bases; unmatched junction bases: 5. The CDR3 consists of 15 residues. CDR3 DNA: TGTGCTAGTGGTTTGGGACGACTAGCACCCGGGGAGCTGTTTTTT. Translating gives CASGLGRLAPGELFF.

This clone was observed a single time. V usage is TRBV7-8 and J usage is TRBJ1-5; 9 bases align to TRBD1. Germline V CDR1 and CDR2: SGHVS, FQNEAQ. This CDR3 has 14 amino acids. J lost 6 bases, V lost 4 bases, and 4 bases had no gene match. CDR3 coding DNA: TGTGCCAGCAGCTCCCGACAGGGGGTTCAGCCCCAGCATTTT. Translation: CASSSRQGVQPQHF. Drawing the rest from reference TRBV7-8 and TRBJ1-5, the complete variable domain is GAGVSQSPRYKVAKRGQDVALRCDPISGHVSLFWYQQALGQGPEFLTYFQNEAQLDKSGLPSDRFFAERPEGSVSTLKIQRTQQEDSAVYLCASSSRQGVQPQHFGDGTRLSIL.

The chain links TRBV30 to TRBJ1-2; D is unclear. The CDR3 consists of 13 residues. Germline V lookup: CDR1 GTSNPN, CDR2 SVGIG (reference sequence). Trimming shortened V by 1 base and J by 0 bases, and 6 bases separated the two germline ends. CDR3 amino acids: CAWSDPANYGYTF. The CDR3, as DNA: TGTGCCTGGAGTGATCCAGCTAACTATGGCTACACCTTC.